This TCR beta chain appears in the sequencing data of a study of blood T cell repertoires in COVID-19. About the research overall: Some COVID-19 samples were acute and others convalescent; all came from the United States, Italy and Spain. Sources were T cells, B-cell-depleted T cells, or PBMCs; the material itself was cDNA or gDNA.

Per the study methods: Reference gene primers were amplified, and this amplification served to estimate nucleated cell counts. Produced via immunoSEQ multiplex PCR; TCRdb's table is partial and in-frame only. For V, J and clone size, that table is used; D and trimming come from the DNA. Among over 200,000 clones listed, around 92% were seen once. The Seattle site enrolled patients during active infection and followed them longitudinally. Germline V lookup: CDR1 MNHEY, CDR2 SMNVEV (reference sequence). J lost 0 bases, V lost 0 bases, and 1 base had no gene match. The CDR3 is 16 amino acids. The TCR sequence derives from a person aged 18 to 30 with COVID-19, enrolled during active disease. The source material was peripheral blood. This sequence joins TRBV27 and TRBJ2-1; TRBD2 matches at 8 bases. The CDR3 DNA sequence: TGTGCCAGCAGTTTATCCCTAGCGGGCTCCTACAATGAGCAGTTCTTC. Its protein product is CASSLSLAGSYNEQFF.